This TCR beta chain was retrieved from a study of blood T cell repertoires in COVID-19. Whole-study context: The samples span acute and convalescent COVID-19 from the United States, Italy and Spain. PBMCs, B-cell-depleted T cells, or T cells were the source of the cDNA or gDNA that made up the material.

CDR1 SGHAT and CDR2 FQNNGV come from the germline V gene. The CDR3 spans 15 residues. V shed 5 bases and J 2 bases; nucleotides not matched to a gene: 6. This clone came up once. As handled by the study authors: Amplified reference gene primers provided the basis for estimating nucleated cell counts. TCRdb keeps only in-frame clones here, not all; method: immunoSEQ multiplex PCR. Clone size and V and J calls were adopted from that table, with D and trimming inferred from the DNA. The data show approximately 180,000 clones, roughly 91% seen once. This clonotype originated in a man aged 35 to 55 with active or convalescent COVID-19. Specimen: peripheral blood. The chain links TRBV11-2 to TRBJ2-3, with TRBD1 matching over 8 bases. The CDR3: CASSPGQGSTDTQYF. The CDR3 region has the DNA TGTGCCAGCAGCCCCGGACAGGGCTCCACAGATACGCAGTATTTT.